This T cell receptor beta chain was identified in a study of blood T cell repertoires in COVID-19. V shed 1 base and J 0 bases; nucleotides not matched to a gene: 7. The CDR3 extends over 19 amino acids. CDR1 is SGHTA and CDR2 is FQGNSA in the germline V gene. The table came from immunoSEQ multiplex PCR; TCRdb's copy has only in-frame clones and leaves some out. This sample has about 130,000 clones, with 85% found just once. Sample: peripheral blood. The sequence was collected from a woman aged 80 or over with acute or convalescent COVID-19. This sequence joins TRBV7-2 and TRBJ2-3; 13 bases align to TRBD2. As DNA, the CDR3 is TGTGCCAGCAGCTTAGGACTAGCGGGGGGCGTAGCTAGCACAGATACGCAGTATTTT. Its translation is CASSLGLAGGVASTDTQYF.